This T cell receptor beta chain was captured in a study of blood T cell repertoires in COVID-19. Study overall: Some COVID-19 samples were acute and others convalescent; all came from the United States, Italy and Spain.

Per the original data handling: Reference gene primer amplification gave estimated nucleated cell counts. Sequenced by immunoSEQ multiplex PCR; TCRdb stores in-frame clones only, minus some. D and trimming come from the DNA, and the V and J calls and clone size come from that table. Of 140,000 to 150,000 clones in the sample, about nine tenths were seen once. Cohorts were assigned according to the clinical history that participants reported. Symptom resolution, clearance, or two negative PCRs marked the recovered donors of Cohort 3. The specimen sequenced was PBMCs or T cells enriched from blood (not recorded which). The receptor was isolated from a man aged 60-69 years who had recovered from COVID-19.

CDR3 nucleotide sequence: TGTGCCAGCAGTGAGCAGGGAGGTCAGCCCCAGCATTTT. Encoded protein: CASSEQGGQPQHF. This sequence joins TRBV6-1 and TRBJ1-5; D is possibly TRBD1 (5 bases). The CDR3 is made up of 13 amino acids. Trimming pared 3 bases from V and 6 bases from J, leaving 9 bases between. Germline CDR1 reads MNHNS; CDR2 reads SASEGT.